A selection of T cell receptor beta chains follows, all from one sample in a study of beta chain features in type 1 diabetes. Some clones are missing from TCRdb's copy, which holds only in-frame ones; the method was immunoSEQ multiplex PCR. The table includes about 19,000 clones, around 46% detected once. The sample taken for sequencing was stem cell memory CD4+ T cells from blood. The receptor set was obtained from a man between 18 and 35 years old in good health. Both conserved end residues are part of each CDR3. The D gene is left open where the match is weak. Expanded clones are given a class, and other clones once, few, many or no size at all.

TRBJ1-3 TRBD1 TRBV9 - 17 CASSQTAGQRSGNTIYF TGTGCCAGCAGCCAAACTGCGGGACAGCGCTCTGGAAACACCATATATTTT
TRBJ2-5 - TRBV7-9 - 15 CASSLAMGQVETQYF TGTGCCAGCAGCTTAGCTATGGGCCAAGTGGAGACCCAGTACTTC
TRBJ1-2 TRBD1 TRBV5-1 - 16 CASSFFSRTGNYGYTF TGCGCCAGCAGCTTTTTTTCGCGGACAGGGAACTATGGCTACACCTTC
TRBJ1-2 - TRBV19 - 12 CASISANYGYTF TGTGCCAGTATCTCAGCTAACTATGGCTACACCTTC
TRBJ1-5 - TRBV9 - 15 CASSVDALSNQPQHF TGTGCCAGCAGCGTAGATGCACTTAGCAATCAGCCCCAGCATTTT
TRBJ1-2 TRBD1 TRBV4-3 - 18 CASSQDLPGTVINYGYTF TGCGCCAGCAGCCAAGATCTGCCTGGGACAGTAATAAACTATGGCTACACCTTC
TRBJ1-1 TRBD1 TRBV5-1 - 14 CASSYNRGGTEAFF TGCGCCAGCAGCTATAACAGGGGAGGCACTGAAGCTTTCTTT
TRBJ2-1 - TRBV5-8 - 15 CASSFGREVSNEQFF TGTGCCAGCAGCTTTGGCAGGGAAGTAAGCAATGAGCAGTTCTTC
TRBJ1-1 - TRBV5-6 - 16 CASSLLRVYLNTEAFF TGTGCCAGCAGCTTGCTCCGGGTCTACCTGAACACTGAAGCTTTCTTT
TRBJ2-1 - TRBV7-8 - 16 CASSLVRVVSYNEQFF TGTGCCAGCAGCTTAGTTCGCGTTGTCTCCTACAATGAGCAGTTCTTC
TRBJ1-5 - TRBV5-1 - 13 CASSRDTNQPQHF TGCGCCAGCAGCCGTGACACGAATCAGCCCCAGCATTTT
TRBJ2-6 - TRBV15 - 15 CATSRTTSGANVLTF TGTGCCACCAGCAGAACTACCTCTGGGGCCAACGTCCTGACTTTC
TRBJ1-1 TRBD1 TRBV23-1 - 17 CASSQSGQPFVNTEAFF TGCGCCAGCAGTCAATCGGGACAGCCCTTTGTGAACACTGAAGCTTTCTTT
TRBJ1-2 - TRBV28 - 14 CASSLNRAYYGYTF TGTGCCAGCAGTTTGAACAGGGCTTACTATGGCTACACCTTC
TRBJ1-3 - TRBV4-2 few 14 CASSPQVIGNTIYF TGTGCCAGCAGTCCTCAGGTTATTGGAAACACCATATATTTT
TRBJ2-5 TRBD1 TRBV18 few 15 CASSRGTGAQETQYF TGTGCCAGCTCACGAGGGACAGGGGCCCAAGAGACCCAGTACTTC
TRBJ1-2 TRBD1 TRBV4-2 - 15 CASRADRVTNYGYTF TGTGCCAGTAGAGCGGACAGGGTGACCAACTATGGCTACACCTTC
TRBJ1-6 - TRBV7-2 - 15 CASSRSWERNSPLHF TGTGCCAGCAGCCGATCCTGGGAGAGGAATTCACCCCTCCACTTT
TRBJ1-1 TRBD1 TRBV9 - 15 CASSALGQGNTEAFF TGTGCCAGCAGCGCGCTCGGACAGGGGAACACTGAAGCTTTCTTT
TRBJ2-1 - TRBV7-2 - 12 CASSTGSHEQFF TGTGCCAGCAGCACAGGTAGCCATGAGCAGTTCTTC
TRBJ2-2 TRBD2 TRBV28 once 16 CASSQMGLAGAGELFF TGTGCCAGCAGTCAAATGGGACTAGCGGGAGCCGGGGAGCTGTTTTTT
TRBJ1-2 - TRBV7-2 - 17 CASSLVPGTSQAYGYTF TGTGCCAGCAGCTTAGTCCCGGGGACATCTCAGGCCTATGGCTACACCTTC
TRBJ2-3 TRBD2 TRBV28 - 16 CASSLSPAGVTDTQYF TGTGCCAGCAGTTTATCCCCAGCGGGGGTCACAGATACGCAGTATTTT
TRBJ1-5 - TRBV19 - 15 CASSISAGGGQPQHF TGTGCCAGTAGTATATCGGCCGGGGGAGGTCAGCCCCAGCATTTT
TRBJ2-1 TRBD2 TRBV5-1 - 16 CASSLNSGGAYNEQFF TGCGCCAGCAGCCTAAATAGCGGGGGGGCTTACAATGAGCAGTTCTTC
TRBJ2-3 - TRBV18 - 12 CASSPIIDTQYF TGTGCCAGCTCTCCAATTATAGATACGCAGTATTTT
TRBJ1-3 - TRBV23-1 - 19 CASSQEWCQALSSGNTIYF TGCGCCAGCAGTCAAGAGTGGTGTCAGGCCCTGAGCTCTGGAAACACCATATATTTT
TRBJ2-3 - TRBV6-4 once 14 CASSDPGATDTQYF TGTGCCAGCAGTGACCCAGGGGCGACAGATACGCAGTATTTT
TRBJ1-5 - TRBV7-2 - 13 CASSVYSNQPQHF TGTGCCAGCAGCGTATATAGCAATCAGCCCCAGCATTTT
TRBJ2-7 TRBD2 TRBV7-2 - 16 CASSRGSSGSLDEQYF TGTGCCAGCAGTCGGGGGTCTAGCGGGAGTCTCGACGAGCAGTACTTC
TRBJ2-7 TRBD1 TRBV7-2 few 14 CASSLDRGPYEQYF TGTGCCAGCAGCTTAGACAGGGGGCCCTACGAGCAGTACTTC